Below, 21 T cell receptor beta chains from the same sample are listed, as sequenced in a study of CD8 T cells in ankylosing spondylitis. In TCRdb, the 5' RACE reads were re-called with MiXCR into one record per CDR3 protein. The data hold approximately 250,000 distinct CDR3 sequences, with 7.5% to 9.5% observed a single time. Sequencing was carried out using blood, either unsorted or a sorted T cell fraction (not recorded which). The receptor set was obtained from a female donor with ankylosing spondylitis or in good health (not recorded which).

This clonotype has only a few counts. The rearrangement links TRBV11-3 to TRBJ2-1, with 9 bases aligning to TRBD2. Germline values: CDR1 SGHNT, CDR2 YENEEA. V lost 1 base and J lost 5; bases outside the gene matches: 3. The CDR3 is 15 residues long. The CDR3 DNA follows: TGTGCCAGCAGCTTAGGCGGGAGGGCAAACAATGAGCAGTTCTTC. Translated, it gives CASSLGGRANNEQFF.

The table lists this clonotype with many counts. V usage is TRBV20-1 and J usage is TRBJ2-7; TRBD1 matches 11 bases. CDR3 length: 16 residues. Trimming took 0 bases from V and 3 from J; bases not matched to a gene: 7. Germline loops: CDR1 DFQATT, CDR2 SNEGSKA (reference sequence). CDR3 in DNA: TGCAGTGCTAGAGACTCGGGACAGGGGGTCGTCTACGAGCAGTACTTC. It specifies CSARDSGQGVVYEQYF.

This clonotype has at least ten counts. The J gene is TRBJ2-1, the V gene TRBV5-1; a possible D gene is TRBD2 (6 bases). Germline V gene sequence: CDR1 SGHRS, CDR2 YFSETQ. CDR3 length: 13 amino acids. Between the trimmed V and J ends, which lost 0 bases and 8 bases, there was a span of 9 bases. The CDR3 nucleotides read TGCGCCAGCAGCTTGGATCCGGGGGATGAGCAGTTCTTC. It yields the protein CASSLDPGDEQFF. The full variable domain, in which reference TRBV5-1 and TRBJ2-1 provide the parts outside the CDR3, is KAGVTQTPRYLIKTRGQQVTLSCSPISGHRSVSWYQQTPGQGLQFLFEYFSETQRNKGNFPGRFSGRQFSNSRSEMNVSTLELGDSALYLCASSLDPGDEQFFGPGTRLTVL.

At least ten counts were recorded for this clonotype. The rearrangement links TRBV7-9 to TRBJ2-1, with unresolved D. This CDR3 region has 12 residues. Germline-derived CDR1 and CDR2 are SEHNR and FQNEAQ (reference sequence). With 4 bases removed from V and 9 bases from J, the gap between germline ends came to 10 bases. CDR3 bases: TGTGCCAGCAGCTCCGTTTTGGGTGAGCAGTTCTTC. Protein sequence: CASSSVLGEQFF.

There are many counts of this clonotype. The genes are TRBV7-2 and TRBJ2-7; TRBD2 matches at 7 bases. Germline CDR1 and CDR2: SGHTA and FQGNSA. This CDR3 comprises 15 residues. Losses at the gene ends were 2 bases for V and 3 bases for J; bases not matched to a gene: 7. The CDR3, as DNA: TGTGCCAGCAGCTTATATCTAGCGGAGGGCTACGAGCAGTACTTC. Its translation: CASSLYLAEGYEQYF.

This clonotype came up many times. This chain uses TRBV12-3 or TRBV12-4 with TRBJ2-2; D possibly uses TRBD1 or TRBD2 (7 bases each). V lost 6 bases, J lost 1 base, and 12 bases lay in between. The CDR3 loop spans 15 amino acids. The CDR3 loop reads CASRGGGLNTGELFF. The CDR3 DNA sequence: TGTGCCAGCAGGGGAGGGGGCCTGAACACCGGGGAGCTGTTTTTT.

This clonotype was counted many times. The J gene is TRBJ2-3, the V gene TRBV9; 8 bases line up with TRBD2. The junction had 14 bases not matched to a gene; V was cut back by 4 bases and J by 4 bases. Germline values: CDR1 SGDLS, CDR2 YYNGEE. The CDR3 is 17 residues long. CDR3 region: CASSPRFEPGRADTQYF. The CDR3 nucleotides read TGTGCCAGCAGCCCCCGTTTCGAACCCGGGAGGGCAGATACGCAGTATTTT. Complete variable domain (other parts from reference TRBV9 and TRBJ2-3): DSGVTQTPKHLITATGQRVTLRCSPRSGDLSVYWYQQSLDQGLQFLIQYYNGEERAKGNILERFSAQQFPDLHSELNLSSLELGDSALYFCASSPRFEPGRADTQYFGPGTRLTVL.

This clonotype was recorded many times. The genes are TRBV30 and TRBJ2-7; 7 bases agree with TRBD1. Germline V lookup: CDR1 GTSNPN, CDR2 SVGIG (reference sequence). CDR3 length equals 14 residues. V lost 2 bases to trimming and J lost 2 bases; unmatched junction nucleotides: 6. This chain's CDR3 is CAWSWGTETYEQYF. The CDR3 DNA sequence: TGTGCCTGGAGTTGGGGGACAGAGACCTACGAGCAGTACTTC.

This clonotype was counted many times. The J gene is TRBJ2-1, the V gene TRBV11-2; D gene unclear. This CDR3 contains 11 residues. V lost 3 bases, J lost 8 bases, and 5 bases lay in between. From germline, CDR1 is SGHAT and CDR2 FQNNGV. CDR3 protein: CASSFSDEQFF. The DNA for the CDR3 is TGTGCCAGCAGCTTTTCCGATGAGCAGTTCTTC.

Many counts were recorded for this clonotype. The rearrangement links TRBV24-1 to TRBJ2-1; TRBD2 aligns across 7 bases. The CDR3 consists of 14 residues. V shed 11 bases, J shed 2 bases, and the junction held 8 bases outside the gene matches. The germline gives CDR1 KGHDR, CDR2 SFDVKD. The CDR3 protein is CASAGTTAYNEQFF. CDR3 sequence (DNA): TGTGCCAGTGCGGGGACTACCGCCTACAATGAGCAGTTCTTC.

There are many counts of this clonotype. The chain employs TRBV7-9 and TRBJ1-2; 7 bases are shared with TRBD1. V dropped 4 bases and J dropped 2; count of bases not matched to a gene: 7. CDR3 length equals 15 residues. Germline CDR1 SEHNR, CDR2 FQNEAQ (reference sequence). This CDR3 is CASSSQGGPNYGYTF. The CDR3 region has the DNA TGTGCCAGCAGCTCCCAGGGGGGGCCAAACTATGGCTACACCTTC.

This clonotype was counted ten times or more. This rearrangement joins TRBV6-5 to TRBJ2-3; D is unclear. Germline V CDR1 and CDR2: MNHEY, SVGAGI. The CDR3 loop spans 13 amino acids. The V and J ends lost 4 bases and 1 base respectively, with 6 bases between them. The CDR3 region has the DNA TGTGCCAGCAGTTCCGTACGCACAGATACGCAGTATTTT. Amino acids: CASSSVRTDTQYF.

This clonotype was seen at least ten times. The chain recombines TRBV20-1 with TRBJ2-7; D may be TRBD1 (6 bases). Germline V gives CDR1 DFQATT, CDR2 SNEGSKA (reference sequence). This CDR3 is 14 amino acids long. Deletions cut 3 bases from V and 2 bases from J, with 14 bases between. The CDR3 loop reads CSARSDSPTYEQYF. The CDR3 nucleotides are TGCAGTGCTAGGTCGGACAGTCCGACCTACGAGCAGTACTTC.

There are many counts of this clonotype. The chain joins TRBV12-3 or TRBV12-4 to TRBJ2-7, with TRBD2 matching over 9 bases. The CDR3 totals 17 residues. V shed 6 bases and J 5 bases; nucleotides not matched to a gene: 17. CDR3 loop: CASSPTSGSIRGDEQYF. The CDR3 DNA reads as TGTGCCAGCAGCCCGACTAGCGGATCAATCCGGGGCGACGAGCAGTACTTC.

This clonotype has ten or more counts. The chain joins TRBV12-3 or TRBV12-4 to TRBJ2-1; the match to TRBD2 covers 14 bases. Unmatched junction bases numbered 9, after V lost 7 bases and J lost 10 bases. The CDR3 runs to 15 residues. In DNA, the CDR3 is TGTGCCAGCACTCTCGGACTAGCGGGAGGCAGCGAGCAGTTCTTC. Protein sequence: CASTLGLAGGSEQFF.

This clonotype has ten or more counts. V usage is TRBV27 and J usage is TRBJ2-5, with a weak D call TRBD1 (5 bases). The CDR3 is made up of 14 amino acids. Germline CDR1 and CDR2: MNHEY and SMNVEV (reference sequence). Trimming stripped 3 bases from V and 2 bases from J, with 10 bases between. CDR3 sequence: CASSFGAVQETQYF. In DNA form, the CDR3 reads TGTGCCAGCAGTTTTGGGGCAGTACAAGAGACCCAGTACTTC.

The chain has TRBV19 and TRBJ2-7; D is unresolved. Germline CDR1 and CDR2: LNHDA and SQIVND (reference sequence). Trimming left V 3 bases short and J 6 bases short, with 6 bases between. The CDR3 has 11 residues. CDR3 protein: CASSMEREQYF. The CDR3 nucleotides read TGTGCCAGTAGTATGGAGCGCGAGCAGTACTTC.

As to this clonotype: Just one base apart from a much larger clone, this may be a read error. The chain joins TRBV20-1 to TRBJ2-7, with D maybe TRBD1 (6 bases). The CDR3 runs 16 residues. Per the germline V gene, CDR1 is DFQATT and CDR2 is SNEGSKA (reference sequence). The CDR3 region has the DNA TGCTGTGCTAGAGAACACCAGGGGTTTGCCCCCTACGAGCAGTACTTC. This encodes CCAREHQGFAPYEQYF.

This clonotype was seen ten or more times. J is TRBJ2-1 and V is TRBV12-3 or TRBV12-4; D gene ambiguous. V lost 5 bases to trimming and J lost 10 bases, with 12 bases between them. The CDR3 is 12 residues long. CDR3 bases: TGTGCCAGCAGTCCCCGGGCCTGGGAGCAGTTCTTC. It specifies CASSPRAWEQFF.

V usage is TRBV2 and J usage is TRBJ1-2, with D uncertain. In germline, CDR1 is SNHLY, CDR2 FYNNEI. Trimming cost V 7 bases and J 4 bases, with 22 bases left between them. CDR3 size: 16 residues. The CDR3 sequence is CASTYRPGSHPYGYTF. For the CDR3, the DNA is TGTGCCAGCACCTACCGTCCGGGTTCTCACCCCTATGGCTACACCTTC.

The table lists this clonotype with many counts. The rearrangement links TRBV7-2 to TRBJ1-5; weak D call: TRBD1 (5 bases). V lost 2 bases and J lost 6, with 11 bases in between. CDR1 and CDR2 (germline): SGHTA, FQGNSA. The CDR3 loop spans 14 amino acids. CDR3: CASSLWTTGQPQHF. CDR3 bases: TGTGCCAGCAGCTTATGGACAACAGGTCAGCCCCAGCATTTT.